The rows below give T cell receptor beta chains drawn from one sample of a study of T cells in Graves' hyperthyroidism and ophthalmopathy. Via MiXCR, TCRdb re-called the multiplex PCR reads, giving one row per CDR3 protein. Among roughly 300,000 distinct CDR3 sequences listed, around 14% were seen once. Sequencing used blood. The source of these receptors is a woman in her 30s with Graves' hyperthyroidism. Each CDR3 is given with its conserved first and last residue. A D gene is named only where the DNA matches it firmly. Not every row has a clone size; where given, it reads once, few, many or a size class.

NA	TRBV10-3	many	TRBJ2-5	TGTGCCACCCGACTCACGGGACAAGAGACCCAGTACTTC	CATRLTGQETQYF
NA	TRBV5-4	few	TRBJ2-5	TGTGCCAGCAGCCCAAGTTGGCGGCCCTTAGGGGAGACCCAGTACTTC	CASSPSWRPLGETQYF
NA	TRBV2	many	TRBJ1-5	TGTGCCAGCACGGGAACAGGGTATAGCAATCAGCCCCAGCATTTT	CASTGTGYSNQPQHF
NA	TRBV24-1	NA	TRBJ1-2	TGTGCCTCATCCATGGGACACAACTATGGCTACACCTTC	CASSMGHNYGYTF
NA	TRBV6-1	NA	TRBJ1-6	TGTGCCAGCTTCGGACTGGCTTCACCCCTCCACTTT	CASFGLASPLHF
NA	TRBV14	many	TRBJ2-1	TGTGCCAGCAGCCAAGAATTTGAGGAGCAGTTCTTC	CASSQEFEEQFF
TRBD2	TRBV28	NA	TRBJ2-1	TGTGCCAGCAGACCGACTAGCGGGAGTTTCACCAATGAGCAGTTCTTC	CASRPTSGSFTNEQFF
NA	TRBV20-1	few	TRBJ2-2	TGCAGTGCTAGATCGGGATTCGGGGAGCTGTTTTTT	CSARSGFGELFF
TRBD1	TRBV12-3/TRBV12-4	NA	TRBJ2-7	TGTGCCAGCAGTCAAGGACAGGGGCAGGGGGGGCGGTCATACGAGCAGTACTTC	CASSQGQGQGGRSYEQYF
NA	TRBV6-1	many	TRBJ1-5	TGTGCCAGCAGTGAAGGAGGTTGGCAGGGATATCAGCCCCAGCATTTT	CASSEGGWQGYQPQHF
TRBD2	TRBV20-1	NA	TRBJ2-2	TGCAGTGCTAGAGACCGACTAGCGGGAGCGGGCGGGGAGCTGTTTTTT	CSARDRLAGAGGELFF
TRBD1	TRBV20-1	few	TRBJ2-2	TGCAGTGCTAGACTCGAGGGGGCTCGAGACACCGGGGAGCTGTTTTTT	CSARLEGARDTGELFF
TRBD2	TRBV7-9	NA	TRBJ2-5	TGTGCCAGCAGCAGTCCAATTGTCGGGAGGGCCCCAGAGACCCAGTACTTC	CASSSPIVGRAPETQYF
TRBD1	TRBV13	few	TRBJ1-1	TGTGCCAGCAGCCCCCCCGTACAGGGGGAGATTGGGGGCACTGAAGCTTTCTTT	CASSPPVQGEIGGTEAFF
NA	TRBV9	NA	TRBJ1-2	TGTGCCAGCAAGGGGGATGGCTACACCTTC	CASKGDGYTF
NA	TRBV30	few	TRBJ2-7	TGTGCCTGGAGTGGGCGGGGGCCCTTCTACGAGCAGTACTTC	CAWSGRGPFYEQYF